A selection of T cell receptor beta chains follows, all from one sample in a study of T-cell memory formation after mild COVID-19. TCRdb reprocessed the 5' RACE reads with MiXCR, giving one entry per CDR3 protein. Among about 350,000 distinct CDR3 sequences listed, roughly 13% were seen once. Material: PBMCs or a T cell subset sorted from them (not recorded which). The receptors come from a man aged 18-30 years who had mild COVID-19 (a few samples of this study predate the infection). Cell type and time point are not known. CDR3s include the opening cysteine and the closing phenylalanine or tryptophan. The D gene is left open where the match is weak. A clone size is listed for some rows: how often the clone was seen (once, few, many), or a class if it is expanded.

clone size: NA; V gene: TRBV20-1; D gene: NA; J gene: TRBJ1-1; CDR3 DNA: TGCAGTGCCACCACCACCGGGACCAATTTCGGTTTCTTT; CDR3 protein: CSATTTGTNFGFF
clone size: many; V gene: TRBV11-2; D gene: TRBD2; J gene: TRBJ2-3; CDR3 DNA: TGTGCCAGCAGCTTAGGCACTAGCGGGGGGCTGTGGGCAGATACGCAGTATTTT; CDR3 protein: CASSLGTSGGLWADTQYF
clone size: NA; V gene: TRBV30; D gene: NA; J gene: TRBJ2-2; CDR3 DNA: TGTGCCTGGAGTGGGGGGCCACTCGAGCTGTTTTTT; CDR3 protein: CAWSGGPLELFF
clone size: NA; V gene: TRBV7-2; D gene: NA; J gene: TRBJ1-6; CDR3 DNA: TGTGCCAGCAGCCTCAGGGGCAGGTTGGATTCACCCCTCCACTTT; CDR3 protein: CASSLRGRLDSPLHF
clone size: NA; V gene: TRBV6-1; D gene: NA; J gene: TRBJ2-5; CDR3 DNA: TGTGCCAGCAGTGTCCACGAGACCCAGTACTTC; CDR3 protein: CASSVHETQYF
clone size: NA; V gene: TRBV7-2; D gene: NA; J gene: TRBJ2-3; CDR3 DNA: TGTGCCAGCAGCCCCCGAGGTACCGCAGATACGCAGTATTTT; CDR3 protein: CASSPRGTADTQYF
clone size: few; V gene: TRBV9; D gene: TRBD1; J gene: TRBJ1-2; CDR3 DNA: TGTGCCAGCAGCGTAGATGCCAGGGGGGCAGGCTACACCTTC; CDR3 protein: CASSVDARGAGYTF
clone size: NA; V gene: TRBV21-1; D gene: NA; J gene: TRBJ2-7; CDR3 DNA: TGTGCCAGCAGCCCCAAAGGGGGGGGCAGGGAGACCTACGAGCAGTACTTC; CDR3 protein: CASSPKGGGRETYEQYF
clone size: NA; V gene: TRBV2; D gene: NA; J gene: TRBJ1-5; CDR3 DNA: TGTGCCAGCAGTAAGGGGGATCAGCCCCAGCATTTT; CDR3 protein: CASSKGDQPQHF
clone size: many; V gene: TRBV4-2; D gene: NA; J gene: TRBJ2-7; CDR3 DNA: TGTGCCAGCAGCGCTGACGGAGGCTACGAGCAGTACTTC; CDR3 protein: CASSADGGYEQYF
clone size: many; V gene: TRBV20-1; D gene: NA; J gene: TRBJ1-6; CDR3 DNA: TGCAGTGCTAGAGATGTTGCCAGAGGTAATTCACCCCTCCACTTT; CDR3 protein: CSARDVARGNSPLHF
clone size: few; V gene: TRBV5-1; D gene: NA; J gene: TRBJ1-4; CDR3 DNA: TGCGCCAGCAGCTCCGGGACACCTGTTATGCCAACTAATGAAAAACTGTTTTTT; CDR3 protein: CASSSGTPVMPTNEKLFF
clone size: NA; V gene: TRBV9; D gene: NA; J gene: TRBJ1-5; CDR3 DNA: TGTGCCAGCAGCGTCGAAGGGGGTCCTCTTAGCAATCAGCCCCAGCATTTT; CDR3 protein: CASSVEGGPLSNQPQHF
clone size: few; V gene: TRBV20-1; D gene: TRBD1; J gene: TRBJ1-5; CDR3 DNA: TGCAGTGCTAGGGGGGACAGGGAGTATCAGCCCCAGCATTTT; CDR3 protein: CSARGDREYQPQHF
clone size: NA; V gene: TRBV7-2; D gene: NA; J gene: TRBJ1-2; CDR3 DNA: TGTGCCAGCAGCTCCGATCCACGGACCTATGGCTACACCTTC; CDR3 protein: CASSSDPRTYGYTF
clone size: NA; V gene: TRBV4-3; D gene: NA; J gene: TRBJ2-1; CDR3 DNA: TGCGCCAGCAGCCCACCAAAGAGATACAATGAGCAGTTCTTC; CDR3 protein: CASSPPKRYNEQFF
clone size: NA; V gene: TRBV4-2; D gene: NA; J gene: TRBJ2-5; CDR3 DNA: TGTGCCAGCAGCCACCCGCGCGAGACCCAGTACTTC; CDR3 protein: CASSHPRETQYF
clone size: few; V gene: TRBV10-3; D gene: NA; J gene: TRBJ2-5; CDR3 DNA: TGTGCCATCAGACGCCCGCCCCAAGAGACCCAGTACTTC; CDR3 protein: CAIRRPPQETQYF
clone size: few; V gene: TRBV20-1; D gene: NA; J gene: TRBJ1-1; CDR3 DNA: TGCAGTGCGCGGGCGTCCGCTGAAGCTTTCTTT; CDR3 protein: CSARASAEAFF
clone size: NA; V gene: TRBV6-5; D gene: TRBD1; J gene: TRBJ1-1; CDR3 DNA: TGTGCCAGCAGTCAACCCGGGACAGGGGGCGAAACTGAAGCTTTCTTT; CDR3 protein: CASSQPGTGGETEAFF
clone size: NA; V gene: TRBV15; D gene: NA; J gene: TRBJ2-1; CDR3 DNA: TGTGCCACCAGCCCACCCCGACTCGAGAATGAGCAGTTCTTC; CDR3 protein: CATSPPRLENEQFF
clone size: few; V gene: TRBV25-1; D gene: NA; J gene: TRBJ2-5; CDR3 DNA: TGTGCCAGCAGTGGACAACCGGGGCAAGAGACCCAGTACTTC; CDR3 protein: CASSGQPGQETQYF
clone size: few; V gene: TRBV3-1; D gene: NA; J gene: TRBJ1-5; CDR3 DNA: TGTGCCAGCAGCCAAGATTCGCCAGGGGGCAATCAGCCCCAGCATTTT; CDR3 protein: CASSQDSPGGNQPQHF
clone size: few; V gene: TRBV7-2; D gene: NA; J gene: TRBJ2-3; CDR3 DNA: TGTGCCAGCAGCTCCTACGGGGGGCGCCCAGATACGCAGTATTTT; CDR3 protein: CASSSYGGRPDTQYF
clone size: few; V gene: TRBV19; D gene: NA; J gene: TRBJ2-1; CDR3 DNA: TGTGCCAGCCACGGGCAGAGCTCCTACAATGAGCAGTTCTTC; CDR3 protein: CASHGQSSYNEQFF
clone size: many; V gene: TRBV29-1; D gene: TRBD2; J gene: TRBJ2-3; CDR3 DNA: TGCAGCGTTGAGGACCGGGGACTAGCGGGGACCTCCGATACGCAGTATTTT; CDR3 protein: CSVEDRGLAGTSDTQYF
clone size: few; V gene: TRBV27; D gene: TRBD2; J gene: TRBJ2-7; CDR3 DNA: TGTGCCAGCAGTTTAGTAGCGGGGGCCTCCTACGAGCAGTACTTC; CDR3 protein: CASSLVAGASYEQYF
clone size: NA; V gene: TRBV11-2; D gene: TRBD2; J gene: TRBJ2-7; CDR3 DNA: TGTGCCAGCAGCCGAGTAGCGGGCGCTCCCTACGAGCAGTACTTC; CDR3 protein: CASSRVAGAPYEQYF
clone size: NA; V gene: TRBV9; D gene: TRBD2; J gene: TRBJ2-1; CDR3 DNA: TGTGCCAGCAGCGTAAGCGGGGAGAATTACAATGAGCAGTTCTTC; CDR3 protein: CASSVSGENYNEQFF